A selection of T cell receptor beta chains follows, all from one sample in a study of T cell responses to AZD1222 COVID-19 vaccine. TCRdb keeps only in-frame clones here, not all; method: immunoSEQ multiplex PCR. The sample contains roughly 150,000 clones, approximately 90% of which appear only once. The source was peripheral blood, collected on day 0 of MenACWY control vaccination. These TCRs come from an adult in good health. The CDR3 runs from the conserved cysteine through the conserved F or W. A D gene is named only where the DNA matches it firmly. The size entry is marked missing in some rows and otherwise reads once, few, many or a size class.

D gene,J gene,clone size,V gene,CDR3 DNA,CDR3 protein
NA,TRBJ1-5,NA,TRBV6-5,TGTGCCAGCAGTTACTCTAACGCTCAGCCCCAGCATTTT,CASSYSNAQPQHF
NA,TRBJ1-6,NA,TRBV6-5,TGTGCCAGCAAGGCAGATAATAATTCACCCCTCCACTTT,CASKADNNSPLHF
NA,TRBJ1-6,NA,TRBV7-2,TGTGCCAGCAGCTTAGTAGGGGGGCGCGTCCATACACCCCTCCACTTT,CASSLVGGRVHTPLHF
NA,TRBJ2-7,NA,TRBV7-2,TGTGCCAGCAGCTCCAGAGGCGAGCAGTACTTC,CASSSRGEQYF
NA,TRBJ1-6,NA,TRBV19,TGTGCCAGTAGTGCCGACAGCAACTCCTATAATTCACCCCTCCACTTT,CASSADSNSYNSPLHF
TRBD2,TRBJ2-1,NA,TRBV9,TGTGCCAGCAGCGTAGCTATGGCTAGCGGAAACTACAATGAGCAGTTCTTC,CASSVAMASGNYNEQFF
NA,TRBJ2-3,NA,TRBV12-5,TGTGCTAGTGGAAAGTCTAGCACAGATACGCAGTATTTT,CASGKSSTDTQYF
TRBD1,TRBJ2-1,NA,TRBV5-4,TGTGCCAGCAGCCCAGGACAGGGGGTCTCCTACAATGAGCAGTTCTTC,CASSPGQGVSYNEQFF
NA,TRBJ2-2,NA,TRBV6-5,TGTGCCAGCAGTTATGAATTGAACACCGGGGAGCTGTTTTTT,CASSYELNTGELFF
NA,TRBJ1-2,NA,TRBV5-1,TGCGCCAGCAGCTTCGGCGGAGATGGCTACACCTTC,CASSFGGDGYTF
TRBD2,TRBJ2-5,NA,TRBV27,TGTGCCAGCTCGCCAGCCGGCGGGGGGCCCAAGACCCAGTACTTC,CASSPAGGGPKTQYF
NA,TRBJ1-1,NA,TRBV7-2,TGTGCCAGCGGATGGCCCTCGGGGCCGAACACTGAAGCTTTCTTT,CASGWPSGPNTEAFF
NA,TRBJ1-5,NA,TRBV15,TGTGCCACCAGCAGAGGGGTTCAGCCCCAGCATTTT,CATSRGVQPQHF
TRBD1,TRBJ1-1,NA,TRBV5-4,TGTGCCAGCAGGGCCGGGACAGTGAACACTGAAGCTTTCTTT,CASRAGTVNTEAFF
NA,TRBJ1-4,NA,TRBV11-3,TGTGCCAGCAGCTTATGGGGTTCACGCCGGTCTAATGAAAAACTGTTTTTT,CASSLWGSRRSNEKLFF
NA,TRBJ1-1,NA,TRBV5-1,TGCGCCAGCAGCTTAGTCAGTCTGAACACTGAAGCTTTCTTT,CASSLVSLNTEAFF
TRBD2,TRBJ2-2,NA,TRBV2,TGTGCCACGGGAGGGAGAGGGGGGACCGGGGAGCTGTTTTTT,CATGGRGGTGELFF
NA,TRBJ2-7,NA,TRBV9,TGTGCCAGCAGCGTCGATTCGTGGGGGCTCTACGAGCAGTACTTC,CASSVDSWGLYEQYF
NA,TRBJ2-1,once,TRBV7-2,TGTGCCAGCAGCTTAGTGTGGACAGACAATGAGCAGTTCTTC,CASSLVWTDNEQFF
TRBD1,TRBJ2-2,once,TRBV7-6,TGTGCCAGCAGCTCACGGACAGGGGTTGACGGGGAGCTGTTTTTT,CASSSRTGVDGELFF
NA,TRBJ2-1,NA,TRBV24-1,TGTGCCACCAGTGATTTCCCGGGGTCCTACAATGAGCAGTTCTTC,CATSDFPGSYNEQFF
TRBD2,TRBJ2-5,NA,TRBV2,TGTGCCAGCAGTATCCGACTAGCGGGCGGCACAGAGACCCAGTACTTC,CASSIRLAGGTETQYF
TRBD2,TRBJ2-1,NA,TRBV7-9,TGTGCCAGTGGTAGCGGGAGGTCCCATGAGCAGTTCTTC,CASGSGRSHEQFF
TRBD1,TRBJ1-1,NA,TRBV5-1,TGCGCCAGCAGCTCGGACAGGGGAGACACTGAAGCTTTCTTT,CASSSDRGDTEAFF
NA,TRBJ2-7,once,TRBV5-4,TGTGCCAGCAGCTTGGCAGGGGCCAGCTCCTACGAGCAGTACTTC,CASSLAGASSYEQYF
NA,TRBJ1-4,NA,TRBV7-9,TGTGCCAGCAGCTTAGCGCTAAGGGGGGAAAAACTGTTTTTT,CASSLALRGEKLFF
NA,TRBJ2-2,NA,TRBV4-1,TGCGCCAGCAGCCAAGATTCGGGGGTCAATGGCGGGGAGCTGTTTTTT,CASSQDSGVNGGELFF
NA,TRBJ2-7,NA,TRBV7-2,TGTGCCAGCAGCTTACAGCCAGGCGGTACGGAGCAGTACTTC,CASSLQPGGTEQYF
TRBD1,TRBJ2-6,NA,TRBV19,TGTGCCAGTAGTATAGAGTACAGGGGGCGAGGGGCCAACGTCCTGACTTTC,CASSIEYRGRGANVLTF
NA,TRBJ1-5,NA,TRBV19,TGTGCCAGTAGTACATACGGGGAGCCCCAGCATTTT,CASSTYGEPQHF
TRBD1,TRBJ1-6,NA,TRBV4-3,TGCGCCAGCAGCCGGACAGGGGAATATTCACCCCTCCACTTT,CASSRTGEYSPLHF
NA,TRBJ2-1,NA,TRBV28,TGTGCCAGCTTCAGCCCCCGCCTGACTGAGATAAGGGTTGGCGGCAATGAGCAGTTCTTC,CASFSPRLTEIRVGGNEQFF
NA,TRBJ2-1,NA,TRBV12-3/TRBV12-4,TGTGCCAGCAGTCGAGAAGTTTACAATGAGCAGTTCTTC,CASSREVYNEQFF
TRBD1,TRBJ1-1,NA,TRBV28,TGTGCCAGCAGTTCTACCGGGACAGGGGGTGGAGGGACTGAAGCTTTCTTT,CASSSTGTGGGGTEAFF
NA,TRBJ1-4,NA,TRBV19,TGTGCCAGTAGCCCCCCGGGACAAACTAATGAAAAACTGTTTTTT,CASSPPGQTNEKLFF
NA,TRBJ1-5,NA,TRBV28,TGTGCCAGCAGTTTATTGAGGGGGAATCAGCCCCAGCATTTT,CASSLLRGNQPQHF
TRBD2,TRBJ2-1,NA,TRBV3-1/TRBV3-2,TGTGCCAGCAGCCAGCGGGGGGGGGCCTACAATGAGCAGTTCTTC,CASSQRGGAYNEQFF
NA,TRBJ2-7,once,TRBV2,TGTGCCAGCAGTGACCTGGCCCCCTACGAGCAGTACTTC,CASSDLAPYEQYF
TRBD1,TRBJ1-1,NA,TRBV10-3,TGTGCCATCAGTGAGGGACAGGGCACTGAAGCTTTCTTT,CAISEGQGTEAFF
TRBD2,TRBJ2-1,NA,TRBV11-1,TGTGCCAGCAGCTTATCAGGGGCGGGGGGCAATGAGCAGTTCTTC,CASSLSGAGGNEQFF
TRBD1,TRBJ1-1,once,TRBV7-2,TGTGCCAGCAGCTGGGCCGGGACAGGGAACACTGAAGCTTTCTTT,CASSWAGTGNTEAFF
TRBD1,TRBJ1-5,NA,TRBV19,TGTGCCAGTAGTTCGACTAACAGGGGTCAGCCCCAGCATTTT,CASSSTNRGQPQHF
NA,TRBJ2-1,NA,TRBV3-1/TRBV3-2,TGTGCCAGCACCTCCGACAATGAGCAGTTCTTC,CASTSDNEQFF
NA,TRBJ1-1,NA,TRBV5-1,TGCGCCAGCAGCCTCGGGACACTAGGAACTGAAGCTTTCTTT,CASSLGTLGTEAFF
NA,TRBJ2-1,NA,TRBV19,TGTGCCAGTAGTATCCTCCCATACAATGAGCAGTTCTTC,CASSILPYNEQFF
NA,TRBJ2-1,once,TRBV15,TGTGCCACCAGCAGAGGTCAGGGCCCCGATGAGCAGTTCTTC,CATSRGQGPDEQFF
TRBD2,TRBJ2-3,NA,TRBV19,TGTGCCAGCCGCCGTGCGGTAGCGGGCAGCACAGATACGCAGTATTTT,CASRRAVAGSTDTQYF
NA,TRBJ2-1,NA,TRBV30,TGTGCCTGGAGGCGACAGATGAGCTCCTACAATGAGCAGTTCTTC,CAWRRQMSSYNEQFF
TRBD2,TRBJ2-6,NA,TRBV4-2,TGTGCCAGCAGCCATGGTGCGGGGGGGTCCAGCTCTGGGGCCAACGTCCTGACTTTC,CASSHGAGGSSSGANVLTF
NA,TRBJ2-1,NA,TRBV7-2,TGTGCCAGCAGCTTAACCCAGGGTCCCTACAATGAGCAGTTCTTC,CASSLTQGPYNEQFF